This TCR beta chain comes out of a study of blood T cell repertoires in COVID-19. The overall study: Sources were T cells, B-cell-depleted T cells, or PBMCs; the material itself was cDNA or gDNA.

Participants, about 18 to 90 years old, spanned around 25 US areas. Cohort allocation depended upon clinical history that participants reported. This clone has just a few counts. This table comes from immunoSEQ multiplex PCR, and its TCRdb copy is limited to in-frame clones, with some not included. The sample has some 270,000 clones, approximately 90% seen once. The sequence was collected from a woman aged 25 to 45 with acute COVID-19. The sample comprised PBMCs or T cells enriched from blood (not recorded which).

CDR3 in amino acids: CASSYDEASGREQYF. The CDR3, as DNA: TGTGCCAGCAGTTATGATGAGGCTAGCGGGAGAGAGCAGTACTTC. V and J are TRBV28 and TRBJ2-7; 10 positions agree with TRBD2. V lost 4 bases, J lost 7 bases, and 10 bases stayed unmatched. Germline V gives CDR1 MDHEN, CDR2 SYDVKM. The CDR3 spans 15 residues.